Below, 20 T cell receptor beta chains from the same sample are listed, as sequenced in a study of identical twins. Using its own MiXCR run on the 5' RACE reads, TCRdb lists one record per CDR3 protein. The sample includes about 520,000 distinct CDR3 sequences, 22% seen only once; the top ten take approximately 0.95%. This sample also appeared in a second study, on T cells expressing NK-cell markers.

The specimen was CD4+ T cells sorted from blood. The receptor set was obtained from a woman between 18 and 29 years old in good health.

This clonotype has just a few counts. This chain uses TRBV7-3 with TRBJ2-5; D is unclear. With 1 base removed from V and 3 bases from J, the gap between germline ends came to 6 bases. The CDR3 sequence is 13 residues long. The germline CDR1 and CDR2 sequences are SGHTA and FQGTGA. CDR3 nucleotides: TGTGCCAGCAGCTTAAATGCTGAAGAGACCCAGTACTTC. Encoded protein: CASSLNAEETQYF.

This clonotype was observed many times. V is TRBV29-1 and J is TRBJ2-2; D is unclear. This CDR3 has 12 amino acids. The V end lost 8 bases, the J end lost 7 bases, and 14 bases lay between the germline ends. Germline CDR1 reads SQVTM; CDR2 reads ANQGSEA. The CDR3: CSFKLWRGELFF. DNA of the CDR3: TGCAGCTTCAAACTTTGGCGCGGGGAGCTGTTTTTT.

V gene TRBV6-5 combines with J gene TRBJ2-7, with D perhaps TRBD1 (5 bases). V lost 3 bases, J lost 2 bases, and 23 bases lay in between. CDR1 is MNHEY, CDR2 SVGAGI, per germline. CDR3 length equals 18 residues. The CDR3 spells CASSYRTPALAIPYEQYF. CDR3 in DNA: TGTGCCAGCAGTTATCGGACACCGGCCCTGGCAATACCCTACGAGCAGTACTTC.

This clonotype was counted only a few times. The chain joins TRBV12-3 or TRBV12-4 to TRBJ2-1; 9 nucleotides line up with TRBD1. V dropped 6 bases and J dropped 6; count of bases not matched to a gene: 12. The CDR3 has 16 amino acids. The CDR3 protein is CASSLPGTGRVNEQFF. The CDR3 DNA reads as TGTGCCAGCAGCCTACCTGGGACAGGGAGGGTCAATGAGCAGTTCTTC.

This clonotype was seen a few times. V and J are TRBV20-1 and TRBJ2-3; D gene uncertain. Germline values: CDR1 DFQATT, CDR2 SNEGSKA (reference sequence). The CDR3 contains 12 residues. Trimming left V 2 bases short and J 0 bases short, with 3 bases between. The CDR3 here is CSARTSTDTQYF. Here the CDR3 DNA reads TGCAGTGCTAGAACTAGCACAGATACGCAGTATTTT.

This clonotype occurred a few times. This chain joins TRBV6-5 and TRBJ1-5; no definite D call. The CDR3 totals 15 residues. CDR1 MNHEY and CDR2 SVGAGI come from the germline V gene. The V gene lost 0 bases and the J gene lost 4 bases, with 10 bases spanning the gap. The CDR3 DNA sequence: TGTGCCAGCAGTTACTCGTTCGTAGGAAATCAGCCCCAGCATTTT. This sequence encodes CASSYSFVGNQPQHF.

This clonotype has more than one count but fewer than ten. V is TRBV12-3 or TRBV12-4 and J is TRBJ2-3; 8 nucleotides agree with TRBD2. V lost 5 bases, J lost 4 bases, and 11 bases stayed unmatched. This CDR3 has 16 amino acids. The DNA of the CDR3 is TGTGCCAGCAGTAATAAAAGGACTAGCAGGGCAGATACGCAGTATTTT. Its translation is CASSNKRTSRADTQYF.

The chain joins TRBV11-2 to TRBJ1-4, with a tentative D call TRBD1 (5 bases). CDR3 size: 12 residues. V was cut by 1 base and J by 11 bases, with 8 bases left in between. The germline gives CDR1 SGHAT, CDR2 FQNNGV. The CDR3 spells CASSLAEGKLFF. DNA of the CDR3: TGTGCCAGCAGCTTAGCCGAGGGGAAACTGTTTTTT.

This sequence joins TRBV10-3 and TRBJ2-7, with 9 bases matching TRBD1. Germline assignment: CDR1 ENHRY and CDR2 SYGVKD. This CDR3 is built from 15 residues. The junction had 12 bases not matched to a gene; V was cut back by 2 bases and J by 10 bases. The CDR3 spells CAISELDRGPPQQYF. CDR3 DNA: TGTGCCATCAGTGAGCTGGACAGGGGCCCTCCGCAACAGTACTTC.

In this sample, this clonotype turned up a few times. The chain uses TRBV7-8 and TRBJ1-4; maybe TRBD1 (6 bases). V lost 6 bases and J 7 bases, leaving 15 bases between the germline ends. The CDR3 covers 14 residues. Germline CDR1 SGHVS, CDR2 FQNEAQ. The CDR3 DNA follows: TGTGCCAGCAGTTCCACCAGGACAGCTGAAAAACTGTTTTTT. This gives the protein CASSSTRTAEKLFF.

The rearrangement links TRBV4-2 to TRBJ2-3; 8 positions agree with TRBD2. The CDR3 has 16 amino acids. V dropped 1 base and J dropped 3; count of bases not matched to a gene: 6. Germline CDR1 and CDR2: LGHNA and YNFKEQ. For the CDR3, the DNA is TGTGCCAGCAGCCAAGGACCGGGCGGGGGGACAGATACGCAGTATTTT. Translation gives CASSQGPGGGTDTQYF.

This clonotype turned up a few times. The V gene is TRBV20-1, the J gene TRBJ1-2; 7 positions match TRBD1. CDR1 and CDR2 from the germline V gene are DFQATT and SNEGSKA (reference sequence). The CDR3 runs to 14 residues. V shed 2 bases and J 4 bases; nucleotides not matched to a gene: 7. Written as DNA, the CDR3 is TGCAGTGCTAGAACGACAGGGATGGGCTATGGCTACACCTTC. It is translated as CSARTTGMGYGYTF.

This clonotype was picked up a small number of times. V and J are TRBV5-5 and TRBJ2-5; D possibly uses TRBD1 or TRBD2 (6 bases each). Germline CDR1 reads SGHKS; CDR2 reads YYEKEE (reference sequence). With 3 bases removed from V and 5 bases from J, the gap between germline ends came to 17 bases. This CDR3 has 15 residues. The CDR3 sequence is CASSWRDKFHETQYF. In DNA, the CDR3 is TGTGCCAGCAGCTGGCGGGACAAGTTCCACGAGACCCAGTACTTC.

The CDR3 here is CASSVLADLYNEQFF. As DNA, the CDR3 is TGTGCCAGCAGTGTACTAGCGGACCTTTACAATGAGCAGTTCTTC. The V gene is TRBV25-1, the J gene TRBJ2-1, with 8 bases matching TRBD2. V lost 4 bases to trimming and J lost 4 bases; unmatched junction nucleotides: 6. This CDR3 comprises 15 residues. Germline values: CDR1 MGHDK, CDR2 SYGVNS. Complete variable domain (other parts from reference TRBV25-1 and TRBJ2-1): EADIYQTPRYLVIGTGKKITLECSQTMGHDKMYWYQQDPGMELHLIHYSYGVNSTEKGDLSSESTVSRIRTEHFPLTLESARPSHTSQYLCASSVLADLYNEQFFGPGTRLTVL.

The chain couples TRBV12-3 or TRBV12-4 to TRBJ2-5; D possibly corresponds to TRBD1 (6 bases). The CDR3 runs 14 residues. With 7 bases removed from V and 5 bases from J, the gap between germline ends came to 17 bases. This chain's CDR3 is CASNLQGKGETQYF. Written as DNA, the CDR3 is TGTGCCAGCAATCTTCAGGGGAAGGGCGAGACCCAGTACTTC.

CDR3 nucleotide sequence: TGTGCCATCTCAGGGCGTCGGAGGATCGGCACAGATACGCAGTATTTT. Translated: CAISGRRRIGTDTQYF. The chain recombines TRBV6-1 with TRBJ2-3, with D perhaps TRBD1 or TRBD2 (5 bases each). Trimming pared 10 bases from V and 1 base from J, leaving 21 bases between. Germline lookup yields CDR1 MNHNS and CDR2 SASEGT. The CDR3 has 16 amino acids.

This clonotype turned up a few times. This chain links TRBV4-2 with TRBJ1-2; D unresolved. CDR1 is LGHNA and CDR2 is YNFKEQ in the germline V gene. This CDR3 spans 13 amino acids. V gave up 1 base and J gave up 0 bases, with 3 bases separating them. The CDR3 DNA reads as TGTGCCAGCAGCCAAGCAGCTAACTATGGCTACACCTTC. It codes for CASSQAANYGYTF.

The chain couples TRBV19 to TRBJ2-7; D unresolved. V shed 2 bases and J shed 10 bases, with 9 bases lying between them. The CDR3 spans 11 residues. CDR1 and CDR2 (germline): LNHDA, SQIVND (reference sequence). CDR3 sequence (DNA): TGTGCCAGTAGTATATCGGACCTCCAGTACTTC. Amino acids: CASSISDLQYF. The full variable domain, its missing parts supplied by reference TRBV19 and TRBJ2-7, is DGGITQSPKYLFRKEGQNVTLSCEQNLNHDAMYWYRQDPGQGLRLIYYSQIVNDFQKGDIAEGYSVSREKKESFPLTVTSAQKNPTAFYLCASSISDLQYFGPGTRLTVT.

This clonotype was counted only a few times. The V call is TRBV5-1, the J call TRBJ2-2; D is tentatively TRBD1 or TRBD2 (5 bases each). Germline assignment: CDR1 SGHRS and CDR2 YFSETQ. CDR3 size: 16 residues. V lost 4 bases, J lost 1 base, and 14 bases lay in between. The CDR3 DNA sequence: TGCGCCAGCAGCAAGGGGAGCGGATGGAACACCGGGGAGCTGTTTTTT. It encodes CASSKGSGWNTGELFF. The full variable domain, its missing parts supplied by reference TRBV5-1 and TRBJ2-2, is KAGVTQTPRYLIKTRGQQVTLSCSPISGHRSVSWYQQTPGQGLQFLFEYFSETQRNKGNFPGRFSGRQFSNSRSEMNVSTLELGDSALYLCASSKGSGWNTGELFFGEGSRLTVL.

The gene calls are TRBV7-9 and TRBJ1-6, with a tentative D call TRBD1 (5 bases). The CDR3 loop spans 15 amino acids. Germline CDR1 reads SEHNR; CDR2 reads FQNEAQ (reference sequence). Trimming shortened V by 1 base and J by 7 bases, and 11 bases separated the two germline ends. CDR3 nucleotides: TGTGCCAGCAGCTTAGTAGGCGGGGGGAATTCACCCCTCCACTTT. The encoded protein is CASSLVGGGNSPLHF.